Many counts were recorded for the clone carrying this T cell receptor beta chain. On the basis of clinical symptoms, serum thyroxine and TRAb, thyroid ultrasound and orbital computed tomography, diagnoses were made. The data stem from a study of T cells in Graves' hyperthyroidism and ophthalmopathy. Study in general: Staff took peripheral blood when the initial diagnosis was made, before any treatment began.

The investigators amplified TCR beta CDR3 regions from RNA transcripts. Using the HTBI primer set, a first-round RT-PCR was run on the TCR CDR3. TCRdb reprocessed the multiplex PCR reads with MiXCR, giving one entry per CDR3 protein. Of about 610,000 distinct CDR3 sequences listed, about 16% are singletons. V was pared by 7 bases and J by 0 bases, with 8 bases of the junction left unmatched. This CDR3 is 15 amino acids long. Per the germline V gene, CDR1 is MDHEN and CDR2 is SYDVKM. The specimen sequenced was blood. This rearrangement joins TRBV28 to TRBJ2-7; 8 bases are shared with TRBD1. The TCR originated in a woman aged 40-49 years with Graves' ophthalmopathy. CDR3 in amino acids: CASIPTGGISYEQYF. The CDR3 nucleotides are TGTGCCAGCATTCCAACAGGGGGGATCTCCTACGAGCAGTACTTC. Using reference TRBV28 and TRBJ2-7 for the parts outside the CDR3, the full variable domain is DVKVTQSSRYLVKRTGEKVFLECVQDMDHENMFWYRQDPGLGLRLIYFSYDVKMKEKGDIPEGYSVSREKKERFSLILESASTNQTSMYLCASIPTGGISYEQYFGPGTRLTVT.